Each of the 8 T cell receptor beta chains below was sequenced from the same sample in a study of cytomegalovirus exposure and HLA in healthy donors. PCR was performed using 60 Vbeta and 13 Jbeta primers. The table came from immunoSEQ multiplex PCR; TCRdb's copy has only in-frame clones and leaves some out. The table includes around 99,000 clones, around 74% detected once. Sequencing was performed on PBMCs. The receptor source for this set is a woman aged 40 to 50 in good health and CMV-seropositive.

The chain links TRBV5-5 to TRBJ1-5; perhaps TRBD1 as D (6 bases). V lost 0 bases, J lost 7 bases, and 11 bases lay in between. CDR1 and CDR2 (germline): SGHKS, YYEKEE (reference sequence). CDR3 length equals 14 residues. The CDR3, as DNA: TGTGCCAGCAGCTTGGCCGGGACAAACCAGCCCCAGCATTTT. Its translation is CASSLAGTNQPQHF.

This clone has a handful of counts. The rearrangement joins TRBV7-8 to TRBJ1-1, with TRBD1 matching 10 bases. CDR3 length: 17 residues. Germline-derived CDR1 and CDR2 are SGHVS and FQNEAQ. V trimming: 5 bases; J trimming: 4 bases; junction bases outside the gene matches: 13. The CDR3 DNA is TGTGCCAGCAGCGTCCGACAGGGGGCGCGGGCGGGCACTGAAGCTTTCTTT. Protein product: CASSVRQGARAGTEAFF.

This rearrangement joins TRBV7-3 to TRBJ1-1; 9 bases agree with TRBD1. This CDR3 contains 15 residues. Per the germline V gene, CDR1 is SGHTA and CDR2 is FQGTGA. The V and J ends lost 2 bases and 2 bases, in that order; junction bases with no gene match: 3. The CDR3 DNA reads as TGTGCCAGCAGCTTAGCGGGACAGGGAAACACTGAAGCTTTCTTT. It translates to CASSLAGQGNTEAFF.

This clone came up once. V is TRBV30 and J is TRBJ2-7, with D possibly matching TRBD2 (6 bases). The CDR3 sequence is 14 residues long. Per the germline V gene, CDR1 is GTSNPN and CDR2 is SVGIG (reference sequence). Trimming stripped 6 bases from V and 0 bases from J, with 15 bases between. CDR3 in DNA: TGTGCCTGTACGGGACTTACAAGCTCCTACGAGCAGTACTTC. Translating gives CACTGLTSSYEQYF.

Points on this clone: This sample also contains other DNA sequences that code for the same CDR3. The chain combines TRBV5-1 with TRBJ1-2; TRBD1 aligns across 10 bases. The CDR3 is made up of 16 amino acids. The germline V gene encodes CDR1 SGHRS and CDR2 YFSETQ. Losses at the gene ends were 9 bases for V and 3 bases for J; bases not matched to a gene: 14. For the CDR3, the DNA is TGCGCCACCAAAAAGACCGGGACAGGGGCCGACTATGGCTACACCTTC. It specifies CATKKTGTGADYGYTF.

This clone appeared once. The chain employs TRBV4-1 and TRBJ1-2; 9 positions agree with TRBD1. This CDR3 has 14 amino acids. Trimming at V came to 2 bases and at J to 2 bases, leaving 0 bases not matched to a gene. The germline gives CDR1 MGHRA, CDR2 YSYEKL. CDR3 DNA: TGCGCCAGCAGCCAAACAGGGGGCAACTATGGCTACACCTTC. The encoded protein is CASSQTGGNYGYTF.

The DNA of the CDR3 is TGTGCCAGCAGCCCAAGGACAGGGGAGTTCACTGAAGCTTTCTTT. Amino acid sequence: CASSPRTGEFTEAFF. This sequence joins TRBV7-2 and TRBJ1-1; 9 nucleotides line up with TRBD1. J was trimmed by 4 bases and V by 5 bases; bases with no gene match: 8. Per germline, CDR1 SGHTA and CDR2 FQGNSA. The CDR3 consists of 15 residues. The full variable domain, in which reference TRBV7-2 and TRBJ1-1 provide the parts outside the CDR3, is GAGVSQSPSNKVTEKGKDVELRCDPISGHTALYWYRQSLGQGLEFLIYFQGNSAPDKSGLPSDRFSAERTGGSVSTLTIQRTQQEDSAVYLCASSPRTGEFTEAFFGQGTRLTVV.

The V gene is TRBV19, the J gene TRBJ1-5; D not resolved. The V gene's germline CDR1 is LNHDA and CDR2 SQIVND (reference sequence). Deletions cut 7 bases from V and 0 bases from J, with 7 bases between. CDR3 size: 13 residues. The CDR3 is CASTGGSNQPQHF. Here the CDR3 DNA reads TGTGCCAGTACAGGAGGTAGCAATCAGCCCCAGCATTTT.